A selection of T cell receptor beta chains follows, all from one sample in a study of neurological immune-mediated disorders. TCRdb recomputed calls from the 5' RACE reads with MiXCR, one row per CDR3 protein. The sample holds around 26,000 distinct CDR3 sequences; under 8% are singletons and the top ten take 9%. Sequencing input: PBMCs. The receptors here all came from a woman aged 45-59 years in good health. CDR3s leave out the opening cysteine and the closing phenylalanine or tryptophan.

V: TRBV5-1
J: TRBJ1-6
CDR3: ASSDRTGGGSPLH

V: TRBV20-1
J: TRBJ2-7
CDR3: SAPGRLAGSYEQY

V: TRBV7-2
J: TRBJ1-6
CDR3: ASRQTMGSPLH

V: TRBV14
J: TRBJ2-7
CDR3: ASRLAGGGDEQY

V: TRBV28
J: TRBJ2-1
CDR3: ASSSPWSGSSYNEQF

V: TRBV7-8
J: TRBJ2-7
CDR3: ASSLGGSGRGYEQY

V: TRBV20-1
J: TRBJ2-1
CDR3: SAPRGQGASNEQF

V: TRBV29-1
J: TRBJ2-7
CDR3: SVSGTGEIEQY

V: TRBV5-1
J: TRBJ2-4
CDR3: ASSIRTGENIQY

V: TRBV29-1
J: TRBJ1-2
CDR3: SVGQWDRKSNYGYT

V: TRBV10-3
J: TRBJ1-6
CDR3: AISESRGRSPLH

V: TRBV5-1
J: TRBJ1-5
CDR3: AILLGGRNQPQH

V: TRBV20-1
J: TRBJ1-5
CDR3: SARRDFGQPQH

V: TRBV18
J: TRBJ2-1
CDR3: ASSSNTRLLDNEQF

V: TRBV10-3
J: TRBJ2-7
CDR3: AISDATDEQY

V: TRBV29-1
J: TRBJ2-1
CDR3: SVRSSGNNEQF

V: TRBV12-3/TRBV12-4
J: TRBJ1-3
CDR3: ASRRDRAFSGNTIY

V: TRBV28
J: TRBJ2-7
CDR3: GTGPNSYEQY

V: TRBV5-6
J: TRBJ2-6
CDR3: ASSLDLRLGLPGANVLT

V: TRBV4-3
J: TRBJ1-5
CDR3: ASSQGLGDNQPQH

V: TRBV29-1
J: TRBJ1-3
CDR3: SVDRGGQGNTIY

V: TRBV29-1
J: TRBJ1-1
CDR3: SAGPGAGGRGAEAF

V: TRBV5-1
J: TRBJ2-3
CDR3: ASSPGGASHRTDTQY

V: TRBV12-3/TRBV12-4
J: TRBJ2-6
CDR3: ASRGTGYGANVLT

V: TRBV18
J: TRBJ2-1
CDR3: ASSQGEGSGEQF

V: TRBV3-1
J: TRBJ2-1
CDR3: ASSQGSGRKLILYNEQF

V: TRBV5-1
J: TRBJ2-2
CDR3: ASSFRGRGTGELF

V: TRBV20-1
J: TRBJ1-6
CDR3: SAISDGNSPLH

V: TRBV12-3/TRBV12-4
J: TRBJ2-3
CDR3: ASSPSRTDYHDTDTQY

V: TRBV29-1
J: TRBJ2-3
CDR3: SVGGQGQGTQY

V: TRBV5-1
J: TRBJ1-4
CDR3: ASSIDGSPNEKLF

V: TRBV6-5
J: TRBJ1-1
CDR3: ASSYGVGTEAF

V: TRBV20-1
J: TRBJ2-3
CDR3: SATWRGGRDTQY

V: TRBV12-3/TRBV12-4
J: TRBJ2-5
CDR3: ASSSRAQETQY

V: TRBV7-2
J: TRBJ2-5
CDR3: ASSFRTSGRRETQY

V: TRBV19
J: TRBJ1-1
CDR3: ASSMGRVSEAF

V: TRBV12-3/TRBV12-4
J: TRBJ2-6
CDR3: ASSFGGGANVLT

V: TRBV7-8
J: TRBJ1-6
CDR3: ASSLFLRGLGSPLH

V: TRBV9
J: TRBJ1-1
CDR3: ASSVDLGSEAF

V: TRBV20-1
J: TRBJ1-1
CDR3: SARGMDSPAYTEAF

V: TRBV6-5
J: TRBJ2-2
CDR3: ASGTNRLAGSAGELF

V: TRBV20-1
J: TRBJ2-7
CDR3: SGGEDHEQY

V: TRBV29-1
J: TRBJ2-3
CDR3: SARGIPGITDTQY

V: TRBV5-8
J: TRBJ1-5
CDR3: ASSPAGRGNQPQH

V: TRBV10-3
J: TRBJ2-3
CDR3: AIKGERLSGGATDTQY

V: TRBV14
J: TRBJ2-5
CDR3: ASSQRATQY

V: TRBV4-2
J: TRBJ2-5
CDR3: ASSQGEGSGETQY

V: TRBV4-2
J: TRBJ1-4
CDR3: ASSRQINEKLF

V: TRBV10-3
J: TRBJ2-1
CDR3: AISYSENEQF

V: TRBV20-1
J: TRBJ1-1
CDR3: SASGREAF

V: TRBV27
J: TRBJ2-2
CDR3: ASVPRGGGHYTGELF

V: TRBV5-1
J: TRBJ2-1
CDR3: ASSLVQGVHNEQF

V: TRBV20-1
J: TRBJ2-2
CDR3: SATGTGGSGELF

V: TRBV7-2
J: TRBJ2-7
CDR3: ASSLLAGEAYEQY

V: TRBV21-1
J: TRBJ2-1
CDR3: ASSRGTENEQF

V: TRBV19
J: TRBJ2-7
CDR3: ASSAGQGPYEQY

V: TRBV27
J: TRBJ1-5
CDR3: ASRQGDQPQH